This T cell receptor (beta chain) was documented in a study of cytomegalovirus exposure and HLA in healthy donors. About the study: Earlier findings included 117 million unique TCR beta sequences obtained from 180 million or so T cells. Study-wide findings and caveats: Highly shared sequence variants in one cluster were likely a sequencing artifact. The HLA-A and HLA-B alleles of most subjects were reportedly predicted accurately from TCR beta sequences. Researchers counted approximately 160 TCR beta chains as cytomegalovirus-associated.

The V gene's germline CDR1 is SGHVS and CDR2 FQNEAQ. After removal of 5 bases from V and 6 bases from J, the junction contained 5 bases not matched to a gene. The CDR3 is made up of 15 amino acids. Vbeta (60) and Jbeta (13) primers were used in the PCR. Assay used: immunoSEQ multiplex PCR; TCRdb lists only in-frame clones, some missing. The top ten clones hold more than 4% of a sample with 95,000 to 110,000 clones, over 60% of them seen once. Concerning this clone: Its target is unknown.

Material: PBMCs. V usage is TRBV7-8 and J usage is TRBJ2-3, with TRBD2 matching 13 bases. This clonotype originated in a male donor in good health and CMV-seronegative. The CDR3 nucleotides are TGTGCCAGCAGCCCCGGGACTAGCGGGACCGATACGCAGTATTTT. This gives the protein CASSPGTSGTDTQYF.